This record concerns one T cell receptor (beta chain) sequence. The antigen is not known. The sample comes from a study of T cell repertoires in cytomegalovirus infection. Study details: Public TCR beta signatures marked donors with CMV infection and the matching HLA.

Study-wide results and limits: Summed frequency of shared TCR beta families picked out CMV carriers who also had the relevant HLA. Dominating the ex vivo response were TCR beta clonotypes that were CMV-specific and HLA-C-restricted.

MiXCR was run by TCRdb on the reads, yielding one entry per CDR3 protein. Of 830,000 or so distinct CDR3 sequences in the sample, around a third were seen once. The V gene lost 11 bases and the J gene lost 2 bases, with 16 bases spanning the gap. This CDR3 comprises 13 residues. Germline-derived CDR1 and CDR2 are LNHDA and SQIVND (reference sequence). The clonotype was recovered from a human donor in good health (CMV status not recorded). Some clones in this sample may be carry-over from other donors' samples. The source material was cultured CD8+ T cells from PBMCs, sampled from culture after CMV antigen stimulation. The chain has TRBV19 and TRBJ2-7; D unclear. CDR3 coding DNA: TGTGCCCGGGCCAAATCCCTGGCCTACGAGCAGTACTTC. The encoded protein is CARAKSLAYEQYF.